This TCR beta chain was recovered during a study of shared T cell receptors in the human thymus. Germline V gene data show CDR1 as SNHLY and CDR2 as FYNNEI. This CDR3 has 15 residues. The germline V and J ends were trimmed by 0 bases and 0 bases, with 7 bases remaining between them. With respect to this clone: The same CDR3 can be traced to other DNA sequences in this sample.

Some clones are missing from TCRdb's copy, which holds only in-frame ones; the method was immunoSEQ multiplex PCR. Of hundreds of thousands of clones in the sample, about 90% are singletons; the top ten hold roughly 0.0094%. These same data were also listed under a study on human thymus T cells. This second study notes: Resected material from corrective heart surgery provided the thymus tissue analysed. Related studies found that unrelated individuals share highly overlapping thymic repertoires.

The sequenced sample consisted of thymocytes. The receptor was isolated from a boy younger than two with a congenital heart defect. V and J are TRBV2 and TRBJ2-3; D may be TRBD2 (5 bases). As DNA, the CDR3 is TGTGCCAGCAGTGAAGCTCGCGGGAGCACAGATACGCAGTATTTT. Protein product: CASSEARGSTDTQYF.